The 10 T cell receptor beta chains below all came from one sample that was sequenced in a study of T cell responses to AZD1222 COVID-19 vaccine. This table comes from immunoSEQ multiplex PCR, and its TCRdb copy is limited to in-frame clones, with some not included. Found here are about 120,000 clones, 85% to 90% of them singletons; the top ten hold about 22%. The starting material was peripheral blood, obtained on day 0 of AZD1222 vaccination. These TCRs come from an adult in good health.

This chain links TRBV9 with TRBJ1-4; a possible D gene is TRBD1 (5 bases). Germline CDR1 and CDR2: SGDLS and YYNGEE. CDR3 size: 15 residues. Trimming took 3 bases from V and 6 from J, leaving 15 bases between them. CDR3 coding DNA: TGTGCCAGCAGCGGGGGGGTCGGTATATATGAAAAACTGTTTTTT. It translates to CASSGGVGIYEKLFF.

The chain is built from TRBV12-3 or TRBV12-4 and TRBJ1-1, with 7 bases that match TRBD1. With 5 bases clipped from V and 6 bases from J, the junction kept 3 bases outside the gene matches. The CDR3 loop spans 12 amino acids. CDR3 sequence: CASSIQGAEAFF. In DNA form, the CDR3 reads TGTGCCAGCAGTATTCAGGGGGCTGAAGCTTTCTTT.

A few counts support this clone. The gene calls are TRBV7-3 and TRBJ1-1; perhaps TRBD1 as D (5 bases). The CDR3 has 13 residues. Between the trimmed V and J ends, which lost 3 bases and 1 base, there was a span of 6 bases. Germline values: CDR1 SGHTA, CDR2 FQGTGA. Here the CDR3 reads CASSLGRNTEAFF. The CDR3 coding sequence is TGTGCCAGCAGCTTGGGACGGAACACTGAAGCTTTCTTT.

This chain links TRBV7-9 with TRBJ1-2; D unresolved. With 3 bases removed from V and 7 bases from J, the gap between germline ends came to 9 bases. The CDR3 length is 12 residues. The germline gives CDR1 SEHNR, CDR2 FQNEAQ (reference sequence). The CDR3 coding sequence is TGTGCCAGCAGCTTTTCCGGGTCTGGCTACACCTTC. This gives the protein CASSFSGSGYTF. The full variable domain, in which reference TRBV7-9 and TRBJ1-2 provide the parts outside the CDR3, is DTGVSQNPRHKITKRGQNVTFRCDPISEHNRLYWYRQTLGQGPEFLTYFQNEAQLEKSRLLSDRFSAERPKGSFSTLEIQRTEQGDSAMYLCASSFSGSGYTFGSGTRLTVV.

This sequence joins TRBV11-2 and TRBJ2-7, with D possibly being TRBD1 (6 bases). The V gene lost 5 bases and the J gene lost 2 bases, with 22 bases spanning the gap. This CDR3 has 17 amino acids. Germline V gene data show CDR1 as SGHAT and CDR2 as FQNNGV. Here the CDR3 DNA reads TGTGCCAGCAGCCAAAATTCAGGGGCTTCCCCTACCTACGAGCAGTACTTC. Protein sequence: CASSQNSGASPTYEQYF.

The chain has TRBV11-2 and TRBJ1-1; D is undetermined. Germline V gene data show CDR1 as SGHAT and CDR2 as FQNNGV. CDR3 size: 17 residues. V lost 5 bases and J lost 0, with 19 bases in between. The CDR3 region is CASSPLSTVTLNTEAFF. CDR3 DNA sequence: TGTGCCAGCAGCCCCCTATCGACGGTCACACTGAACACTGAAGCTTTCTTT.

The chain employs TRBV6-5 and TRBJ2-5; 7 bases line up with TRBD1. The CDR3 contains 15 residues. Germline lookup yields CDR1 MNHEY and CDR2 SVGAGI. V shed 6 bases, J shed 4 bases, and the junction held 11 bases outside the gene matches. CDR3 nucleotide sequence: TGTGCCAGCAGCAGTACAGGGGACGTTCGAGAGACCCAGTACTTC. This translates into CASSSTGDVRETQYF.

The CDR3 loop is CASSQPRDRGSGYTF. CDR3 in DNA: TGCGCCAGCAGCCAGCCACGGGACAGGGGCTCTGGCTACACCTTC. The rearrangement links TRBV4-1 to TRBJ1-2; TRBD1 matches 10 bases. V was clipped by 3 bases and J by 7 bases; unmatched bases: 8. Germline-derived CDR1 and CDR2 are MGHRA and YSYEKL. CDR3 length: 15 residues.

The chain combines TRBV30 with TRBJ2-2; D unclear. Germline assignment: CDR1 GTSNPN and CDR2 SVGIG (reference sequence). The CDR3 length is 16 residues. V lost 4 bases, J lost 3 bases, and 18 bases lay in between. This chain's CDR3 is CAWKLSGRKDTGELFF. The CDR3, as DNA: TGTGCCTGGAAACTGTCAGGACGGAAGGACACCGGGGAGCTGTTTTTT.

The chain recombines TRBV11-2 with TRBJ2-2, with D uncertain. With 5 bases removed from V and 7 bases from J, the gap between germline ends came to 14 bases. Germline values: CDR1 SGHAT, CDR2 FQNNGV. This CDR3 comprises 14 residues. CDR3 sequence (DNA): TGTGCCAGCAGCCCCGGTGTTTCGGGCGGGGAGCTGTTTTTT. Protein sequence: CASSPGVSGGELFF.